The 3 T cell receptor beta chains in this list originate from one sample, sequenced in a study of T cells after yellow fever vaccination. MiXCR, run by TCRdb on the 5' RACE reads, gives a single entry per CDR3 protein. This sample carries about 350,000 distinct CDR3 sequences, roughly 8.3% of them seen once, and the ten largest clones take about 16%. The material was PBMCs, obtained roughly seven weeks after the first yellow fever vaccination. All receptors come from a young man who received the YFV17D yellow fever vaccine.

This clonotype was counted once. The chain uses TRBV20-1 and TRBJ2-2; 8 bases are a match to TRBD1. After removal of 1 base from V and 4 bases from J, the junction contained 2 bases not matched to a gene. Germline V gene lookup returns CDR1 DFQATT and CDR2 SNEGSKA (reference sequence). This CDR3 spans 14 amino acids. The CDR3: CSARAGTGTGELFF. The CDR3 DNA is TGCAGTGCTAGAGCCGGGACAGGCACCGGGGAGCTGTTTTTT.

The CDR3 region is CASRTPTGAHEQYV. CDR3 nucleotides: TGTGCCAGCAGAACTCCGACAGGGGCCCACGAGCAGTACGTC. The rearrangement joins TRBV6-2 or TRBV6-3 to TRBJ2-7; 8 bases agree with TRBD1. The CDR3 sequence is 14 residues long. CDR1 is MNHEY, CDR2 SVGEGT, per germline. V was pared by 6 bases and J by 5 bases, with 9 bases of the junction left unmatched.

This clonotype appeared a few times. The rearrangement uses TRBV6-5 and TRBJ1-2, with TRBD1 matching 7 bases. CDR1 is MNHEY, CDR2 SVGAGI, per germline. The junction had 15 bases not matched to a gene; V was cut back by 6 bases and J by 5 bases. The CDR3 is 16 residues long. The CDR3 spells CASRFATGWRLYGYTF. CDR3 sequence (DNA): TGTGCCAGCAGGTTCGCGACAGGGTGGCGTCTATATGGCTACACCTTC.